These T cell receptor beta chains were read from a single sample in a study of cytomegalovirus exposure and HLA in healthy donors. The protocol was immunoSEQ multiplex PCR, while the TCRdb copy is restricted to in-frame clones and leaves out a portion. This repertoire shows 100,000 to 150,000 clones, under 85% found once; its top ten account for roughly 1.7%. Sequencing used PBMCs. Every receptor here comes from a boy between 10 and 17 years old in good health and CMV-seronegative. Each CDR3 is given with its conserved first and last residue. A D gene is named only where the DNA matches it firmly. Clone size is given for some rows only: seen once, a few or many times, or a class if the clone is expanded.

CDR3 protein: CASSPREPGGETQYF; CDR3 DNA: TGCGCCAGCTCTCCCCGGGAACCCGGCGGGGAGACCCAGTACTTC; clone size: .; D gene: .; J gene: TRBJ2-5; V gene: TRBV5-1
CDR3 protein: CASSQGTSGSYNEQFF; CDR3 DNA: TGTGCCAGCAGTCAAGGGACTAGCGGGAGCTACAATGAGCAGTTCTTC; clone size: once; D gene: TRBD2; J gene: TRBJ2-1; V gene: TRBV27
CDR3 protein: CASSLGQRPEETQYF; CDR3 DNA: TGTGCCAGCAGCTTAGGACAGAGACCGGAAGAGACCCAGTACTTC; clone size: .; D gene: .; J gene: TRBJ2-5; V gene: TRBV7-6
CDR3 protein: CASTPGVSNTGELFF; CDR3 DNA: TGCGCCAGCACCCCGGGGGTCTCGAACACCGGGGAGCTGTTTTTT; clone size: .; D gene: .; J gene: TRBJ2-2; V gene: TRBV5-1
CDR3 protein: CAWSVIGDLPYGYTF; CDR3 DNA: TGTGCCTGGAGTGTAATCGGTGACTTACCCTATGGCTACACCTTC; clone size: .; D gene: .; J gene: TRBJ1-2; V gene: TRBV30
CDR3 protein: CASSQGGGGAYNEQFF; CDR3 DNA: TGTGCCAGCAGCCAGGGGGGCGGGGGGGCCTACAATGAGCAGTTCTTC; clone size: once; D gene: TRBD2; J gene: TRBJ2-1; V gene: TRBV7-9
CDR3 protein: CASSLSGPETQYF; CDR3 DNA: TGCGCCAGCAGCTTGTCTGGGCCAGAGACCCAGTACTTC; clone size: .; D gene: .; J gene: TRBJ2-5; V gene: TRBV5-1
CDR3 protein: CASSLEARQTDTQYF; CDR3 DNA: TGTGCCAGCAGCTTAGAAGCGAGGCAAACAGATACGCAGTATTTT; clone size: .; D gene: .; J gene: TRBJ2-3; V gene: TRBV7-2
CDR3 protein: CASSLAGGAYNEQFF; CDR3 DNA: TGTGCCAGCAGCTTGGCCGGGGGGGCCTACAATGAGCAGTTCTTC; clone size: few; D gene: TRBD2; J gene: TRBJ2-1; V gene: TRBV5-6
CDR3 protein: CASSQGLAGVVTDTQYF; CDR3 DNA: TGTGCCAGCAGCCAAGGACTAGCGGGAGTCGTAACAGATACGCAGTATTTT; clone size: .; D gene: TRBD2; J gene: TRBJ2-3; V gene: TRBV11-2
CDR3 protein: CASSIDVEGVNTEAFF; CDR3 DNA: TGTGCCAGTAGTATAGATGTTGAAGGGGTCAACACTGAAGCTTTCTTT; clone size: once; D gene: .; J gene: TRBJ1-1; V gene: TRBV19
CDR3 protein: CAWSPAYEQYF; CDR3 DNA: TGTGCCTGGAGCCCCGCCTACGAGCAGTACTTC; clone size: .; D gene: .; J gene: TRBJ2-7; V gene: TRBV30
CDR3 protein: CASSQDRGGVFEQYF; CDR3 DNA: TGCGCCAGCAGCCAAGATCGGGGGGGAGTTTTCGAGCAGTACTTC; clone size: .; D gene: TRBD2; J gene: TRBJ2-7; V gene: TRBV4-3
CDR3 protein: CASRLQGYEQYF; CDR3 DNA: TGTGCCAGCAGACTCCAGGGGTACGAGCAGTACTTC; clone size: .; D gene: .; J gene: TRBJ2-7; V gene: TRBV6-1
CDR3 protein: CASSSGMNTEAFF; CDR3 DNA: TGTGCCAGCAGTTCGGGAATGAACACTGAAGCTTTCTTT; clone size: .; D gene: .; J gene: TRBJ1-1; V gene: TRBV2
CDR3 protein: CASEEGGGYPF; CDR3 DNA: TGTGCCAGTGAGGAGGGAGGTGGCTACCCCTTC; clone size: .; D gene: .; J gene: TRBJ1-2; V gene: TRBV9
CDR3 protein: CASSGGQGDPNYGYTF; CDR3 DNA: TGTGCCAGCAGCGGCGGACAGGGAGATCCTAACTATGGCTACACCTTC; clone size: .; D gene: TRBD1; J gene: TRBJ1-2; V gene: TRBV9
CDR3 protein: CASSIKRLAPSREQYF; CDR3 DNA: TGTGCCAGCAGTATAAAAAGGCTAGCCCCTTCCCGCGAGCAGTACTTC; clone size: .; D gene: .; J gene: TRBJ2-7; V gene: TRBV27
CDR3 protein: CASSYSDTPNTEAFF; CDR3 DNA: TGTGCCAGCAGTTACTCGGACACCCCGAACACTGAAGCTTTCTTT; clone size: few; D gene: .; J gene: TRBJ1-1; V gene: TRBV6-5